These 27 T cell receptor beta chains were sequenced from one sample in a study of T cells after yellow fever vaccination. TCRdb redid the calling of the 5' RACE reads with MiXCR, one entry per CDR3 protein. Here the sample spans about 340,000 distinct CDR3 sequences, about 4% being singletons. The starting material was PBMCs, obtained 5 days after the yellow fever booster vaccination. The receptors were sampled from a man between 18 and 29 years old who received the YFV17D yellow fever vaccine.

This clonotype was picked up many times. CDR3 protein: CASSLDGGSGQPQHF. The DNA for the CDR3 is TGCGCCAGCAGCTTGGACGGGGGGAGTGGACAGCCCCAGCATTTT. This sequence joins TRBV5-1 and TRBJ1-5; possibly TRBD1 for D (5 bases). The V and J ends lost 0 bases and 7 bases respectively, with 14 bases between them. Germline V CDR1 and CDR2: SGHRS, YFSETQ. The CDR3 runs to 15 residues.

This chain uses TRBV7-9 with TRBJ2-3; TRBD1 matches 11 bases. Unmatched junction bases numbered 3, after V lost 5 bases and J lost 5 bases. The CDR3 is 14 amino acids. Germline V gene lookup returns CDR1 SEHNR and CDR2 FQNEAQ (reference sequence). The chain's CDR3 is CASSTGTGGDTQYF. The CDR3 coding sequence is TGTGCCAGCAGCACTGGGACAGGGGGAGATACGCAGTATTTT.

This clonotype was observed a handful of times. This chain connects TRBV7-8 to TRBJ1-4; D remains ambiguous. Germline values: CDR1 SGHVS, CDR2 FQNEAQ. The CDR3 contains 15 residues. Trimming left V 4 bases short and J 4 bases short, with 13 bases between. The CDR3, as DNA: TGTGCCAGCAGCTCCCCCGGGTCCTTTAATGAAAAACTGTTTTTT. This translates into CASSSPGSFNEKLFF.

This clonotype was picked up many times. The CDR3 here is CASSQDNGTGAGNTIYF. CDR3 nucleotides: TGTGCCAGCAGCCAAGATAACGGGACAGGGGCAGGAAACACCATATATTTT. The rearrangement links TRBV14 to TRBJ1-3; 10 positions agree with TRBD1. The CDR3 covers 17 residues. Germline lookup yields CDR1 SGHDN and CDR2 FVKESK. V lost 0 bases and J lost 4; bases outside the gene matches: 6.

This clonotype came up a few times. V gene TRBV20-1 combines with J gene TRBJ2-3; D is undetermined. Germline lookup yields CDR1 DFQATT and CDR2 SNEGSKA (reference sequence). Trimming pared 3 bases from V and 2 bases from J, leaving 15 bases between. The CDR3 has 15 amino acids. For the CDR3, the DNA is TGCAGTGCTAGTACCCCCCACCCTTACACAGATACGCAGTATTTT. Translating it yields CSASTPHPYTDTQYF.

This clonotype was observed many times. The CDR3 reads CASSPLPLYEQYF. CDR3 DNA sequence: TGTGCCAGCAGCCCACTCCCTCTCTACGAGCAGTACTTC. The V call is TRBV7-2, the J call TRBJ2-7; D call uncertain. V shed 5 bases and J shed 3 bases, with 11 bases lying between them. The length of the CDR3 is 13 residues. CDR1 and CDR2 from the germline V gene are SGHTA and FQGNSA.

This clonotype showed up just a few times. This chain links TRBV4-1 with TRBJ1-2; TRBD1 might be the D (5 bases). Germline V CDR1 and CDR2: MGHRA, YSYEKL. Trimming cost V 2 bases and J 5 bases, with 24 bases left between them. The CDR3 has 18 residues. CDR3 nucleotides: TGCGCCAGCAGCCAATCACATGGGACCGCGATTCAACTATATGGCTACACCTTC. It translates to CASSQSHGTAIQLYGYTF.

This clonotype has just a few counts. This chain links TRBV5-4 with TRBJ1-4; D is ambiguous. The germline V and J ends were trimmed by 6 bases and 0 bases, with 6 bases remaining between them. This CDR3 is 13 amino acids long. CDR1 is SGHNT, CDR2 YYREEE, per germline (reference sequence). The CDR3 DNA sequence: TGTGCCAGCAAGGAGCCAACTAATGAAAAACTGTTTTTT. This encodes CASKEPTNEKLFF.

This clonotype was seen a handful of times. J is TRBJ2-5 and V is TRBV6-6; 9 nucleotides align to TRBD2. Germline-derived CDR1 and CDR2 are MNHNY and SVGAGI (reference sequence). CDR3 length: 14 residues. With V trimmed by 8 bases and J by 4 bases, 8 bases remained unmatched. The CDR3 DNA reads TGTGCCAGCGAAAGGCGGGGGGGCCCAGAGACCCAGTACTTC. Protein product: CASERRGGPETQYF.

This clonotype came up a few times. The chain employs TRBV7-2 and TRBJ1-2; D may be TRBD1 (6 bases). CDR3 size: 13 residues. The V gene lost 5 bases and the J gene lost 4 bases, with 11 bases spanning the gap. Germline CDR1 reads SGHTA; CDR2 reads FQGNSA. The CDR3, as DNA: TGTGCCAGCAGCCCAGGGACATTCTATGGCTACACCTTC. Translated, it gives CASSPGTFYGYTF.

This clonotype was counted between two and nine times. The rearrangement links TRBV6-5 to TRBJ1-2, with unresolved D. This CDR3 has 14 residues. CDR1 MNHEY and CDR2 SVGAGI come from the germline V gene. V lost 6 bases and J lost 4, with 15 bases in between. This CDR3 reads CASSPLGDGYGYTF. The CDR3 DNA sequence: TGTGCCAGCAGCCCCTTGGGCGACGGCTATGGCTACACCTTC.

On this clonotype: A much larger clone lies a single base off, so this may be a read error. The V gene is TRBV20-1, the J gene TRBJ2-5; TRBD2 matches at 8 bases. Germline V CDR1 and CDR2: DFQATT, SNEGSKA (reference sequence). The CDR3 loop spans 13 amino acids. V dropped 4 bases and J dropped 4; count of bases not matched to a gene: 5. The CDR3 protein is CSANGGALETQYF. As DNA, the CDR3 is TGCAGTGCTAACGGGGGGGCCCTAGAGACCCAGTACTTC.

The chain combines TRBV5-1 with TRBJ2-5; D is possibly TRBD1 (5 bases). Germline V gene sequence: CDR1 SGHRS, CDR2 YFSETQ. Trimming pared 1 base from V and 3 bases from J, leaving 13 bases between. The CDR3 is made up of 15 amino acids. DNA of the CDR3: TGCGCCAGCAGCTTGTCTGCTGGGGCGGAAGAGACCCAGTACTTC. Translated, it gives CASSLSAGAEETQYF.

The chain couples TRBV6-5 to TRBJ2-5; TRBD2 aligns across 12 bases. This CDR3 contains 16 residues. Trimming at V came to 1 base and at J to 5 bases, leaving 5 bases not matched to a gene. Germline-derived CDR1 and CDR2 are MNHEY and SVGAGI. The CDR3 reads CASSYWTSGAPETQYF. CDR3 in DNA: TGTGCCAGCAGTTACTGGACTAGCGGGGCTCCCGAGACCCAGTACTTC.

In the case of this clonotype: Compared with germline, one end of the junction differs, possibly owing to a read error. The J gene is TRBJ2-7, the V gene TRBV5-1; weak D call: TRBD1 (5 bases). CDR3 length: 13 residues. Per the germline V gene, CDR1 is SGHRS and CDR2 is YFSETQ. CDR3 loop: CAGSLGQGDEQYF. CDR3 coding DNA: TGCGCCGGCAGCTTGGGGCAGGGCGACGAGCAGTACTTC.

V gene TRBV3-1 combines with J gene TRBJ1-4; D gene uncertain. The germline V and J ends were trimmed by 3 bases and 5 bases, with 13 bases remaining between them. This CDR3 has 15 amino acids. CDR1 and CDR2 from the germline V gene are LGHDT and YNNKEL (reference sequence). The CDR3 region is CASSQNTGWNEKLFF. The CDR3 nucleotides read TGTGCCAGCAGCCAGAACACCGGATGGAATGAAAAACTGTTTTTT.

The V call is TRBV6-4, the J call TRBJ1-2; a weak D match, TRBD1 (6 bases). The CDR3 is 16 residues long. Trimming removed 0 bases at V and 4 bases at J, with 15 bases between. CDR1 is MRHNA and CDR2 is SNTAGT in the germline V gene. CDR3 residues: CASSDSFRGTPYGYTF. The CDR3 nucleotides are TGTGCCAGCAGTGACTCTTTCAGGGGAACTCCCTATGGCTACACCTTC.

This clonotype was counted only a few times. V and J are TRBV6-1 and TRBJ1-5; D unresolved. The V and J ends lost 2 bases and 4 bases respectively, with 12 bases between them. CDR1 is MNHNS and CDR2 is SASEGT in the germline V gene. The CDR3 totals 15 residues. Here the CDR3 DNA reads TGTGCCAGCAGTGAATGGGGTGGAGAAAATCAGCCCCAGCATTTT. This encodes CASSEWGGENQPQHF.

This clonotype has more than one count but fewer than ten. The chain couples TRBV29-1 to TRBJ2-3; 9 bases align to TRBD2. The CDR3 extends over 14 amino acids. CDR1 and CDR2 from the germline V gene are SQVTM and ANQGSEA. V lost 6 bases, J lost 3 bases, and 7 bases stayed unmatched. The CDR3 DNA is TGCAGCGTCGGGGGCGGGGGGGCAACAGATACGCAGTATTTT. The encoded protein is CSVGGGGATDTQYF.

This clonotype was observed at least ten times. The chain joins TRBV7-9 to TRBJ2-7, with D possibly being TRBD2 (6 bases). Looked up from germline, CDR1 is SEHNR and CDR2 is FQNEAQ (reference sequence). The CDR3 runs to 15 residues. V was cut by 6 bases and J by 4 bases, with 19 bases left in between. This CDR3 reads CASRPLEGSLYEQYV. The CDR3, as DNA: TGTGCCAGCAGACCCTTGGAGGGCAGTCTGTACGAGCAGTACGTC.

This rearrangement joins TRBV2 to TRBJ1-3; possibly TRBD1 for D (5 bases). Germline V gives CDR1 SNHLY, CDR2 FYNNEI. V lost 1 base, J lost 4 bases, and 11 bases lay in between. The CDR3 consists of 15 residues. This CDR3 is CASSEGRGAGNTIYF. For the CDR3, the DNA is TGTGCCAGCAGTGAAGGCCGAGGGGCCGGAAACACCATATATTTT.

This clonotype was counted a few times. The chain carries TRBV20-1 and TRBJ2-4, with TRBD1 identical over 9 bases. Germline CDR1 reads DFQATT; CDR2 reads SNEGSKA (reference sequence). V gave up 3 bases and J gave up 1 base; unmatched junction bases: 13. The CDR3 contains 18 residues. CDR3: CSASPPGQGFSAKNIQYF. The CDR3 region has the DNA TGCAGTGCTAGCCCCCCGGGACAGGGTTTCTCTGCCAAAAACATTCAGTACTTC.

This clonotype has more than one count but fewer than ten. The genes are TRBV27 and TRBJ2-1, with 10 bases identical to TRBD2. Looked up from germline, CDR1 is MNHEY and CDR2 is SMNVEV (reference sequence). The CDR3 length is 16 residues. V gave up 7 bases and J gave up 3 bases; unmatched junction bases: 9. The CDR3 DNA is TGTGCCAGCATCCCCCTAGCGGGGGCCCTCTACAATGAGCAGTTCTTC. This encodes CASIPLAGALYNEQFF.

The gene calls are TRBV29-1 and TRBJ2-2; TRBD1 matches 7 bases. J gave up 6 bases and V 7 bases, and 8 bases lay outside the gene matches. CDR3 length: 13 residues. The V gene's germline CDR1 is SQVTM and CDR2 ANQGSEA. CDR3 sequence: CSATGAFPGELFF. CDR3 sequence (DNA): TGCAGCGCTACAGGGGCCTTTCCCGGGGAGCTGTTTTTT.

The rearrangement uses TRBV21-1 and TRBJ2-1; TRBD1 reflects the table's D call only, with no check against the DNA. TRBV21-1 is designated a pseudogene. The CDR3 sequence is 17 residues long. The CDR3 DNA follows: TGTGCCAGCAGCGACTTGATACCGGGACAGGGGGCAAGAGAGCAGTCCTTC. This gives the protein CASSDLIPGQGAREQSF.

This clonotype showed up just a few times. The CDR3 bases are TGTGCCAGCAGCTCCCGGGCGGGTCTCTTTGGCTATGAGCAGTTCTTC. Amino acids: CASSSRAGLFGYEQFF. The rearrangement joins TRBV5-4 to TRBJ2-1, with D possibly matching TRBD2 (5 bases). Germline CDR1 SGHNT, CDR2 YYREEE (reference sequence). The CDR3 has 16 residues. V gave up 3 bases and J gave up 8 bases, with 21 bases separating them. The whole variable domain, remainder taken from reference TRBV5-4 and TRBJ2-1, is ETGVTQSPTHLIKTRGQQVTLRCSSQSGHNTVSWYQQALGQGPQFIFQYYREEENGRGNFPPRFSGLQFPNYSSELNVNALELDDSALYLCASSSRAGLFGYEQFFGPGTRLTVL.

The chain links TRBV2 to TRBJ1-1; D uncertain. This CDR3 has 13 residues. Germline-derived CDR1 and CDR2 are SNHLY and FYNNEI. Trimming removed 7 bases at V and 7 bases at J, with 16 bases between. The CDR3 protein is CASTPWEGSEAFF. The CDR3 DNA sequence: TGTGCCAGCACCCCCTGGGAGGGAAGTGAAGCTTTCTTT.